The rows below give T cell receptor beta chains drawn from one sample of a study of blood T cell repertoires in COVID-19. Measured with immunoSEQ multiplex PCR; TCRdb has only the in-frame clones, and not every one. The data contain under 250,000 clones, over 70% of them seen just once; the ten biggest clones take up 5.5% to 7%. Sequences were obtained from peripheral blood. These receptors were taken from a woman aged 65 to 85 with acute or convalescent COVID-19. Both conserved end residues are part of each CDR3. D genes are given only for firm matches. Clone size is given for some rows only: seen once, a few or many times, or a class if the clone is expanded.

>TRBD1|TRBV7-6|once|TRBJ1-4
TGTGCCAGCAGCAGGGGACAGGCAACTAATGAAAAACTGTTTTTT
CASSRGQATNEKLFF
>TRBD1|TRBV27|NA|TRBJ2-7
TGTGCCAGCAGTCTACGACAGGGATCCTACGAGCAGTACTTC
CASSLRQGSYEQYF
>TRBD2|TRBV2|NA|TRBJ2-3
TGTGCCAGCAGTCGACTAGCGGGAGGGAGCACAGATACGCAGTATTTT
CASSRLAGGSTDTQYF
>TRBD1|TRBV19|NA|TRBJ1-1
TGTGCCAGTAGTCCGGGCAGGGGGCGCGTCGAAGCTTTCTTT
CASSPGRGRVEAFF
>NA|TRBV6-4|NA|TRBJ1-2
TGTGCCAGCACCCAAACCCAGGCCTTCTATGGCTACACCTTC
CASTQTQAFYGYTF
>TRBD1|TRBV9|few|TRBJ2-1
TGTGCCAGCAGCCCCCTAGGACAGGGGGTCGCCGATGAGCAGTTCTTC
CASSPLGQGVADEQFF
>NA|TRBV9|NA|TRBJ1-2
TGTGCCAGCAGCGCCCAGACAAATCCTAACTATGGCTACACCTTC
CASSAQTNPNYGYTF
>TRBD1|TRBV5-4|NA|TRBJ1-1
TGTGCCAGCAGCTACGACAGGGGGAACACTGAAGCTTTCTTT
CASSYDRGNTEAFF
>NA|TRBV10-3|NA|TRBJ2-2
TGTGCCATCTTAATACCGCCGGGGGTCACCGGGGAGCTGTTTTTT
CAILIPPGVTGELFF
>NA|TRBV18|NA|TRBJ1-1
TGTGCCAGCTCGTCCGAGGGCACTGAAGCTTTCTTT
CASSSEGTEAFF
>TRBD1|TRBV27|NA|TRBJ2-3
TGTGCCAGCAGAATGAAGGGGGCGTGGCTTTCAACAGATACGCAGTATTTT
CASRMKGAWLSTDTQYF
>NA|TRBV5-1|NA|TRBJ1-5
TGCGCCAGCAGCTTGGATGGTCGAGATCAGCCCCAGCATTTT
CASSLDGRDQPQHF
>NA|TRBV4-1|NA|TRBJ2-1
TGCGCCAGCAGCCAAGATGGCCTCTCCTACAATGAGCAGTTCTTC
CASSQDGLSYNEQFF
>NA|TRBV5-6|NA|TRBJ1-1
TGTGCCAGCAGCTTGGGGCCAACCCTGAACACTGAAGCTTTCTTT
CASSLGPTLNTEAFF
>NA|TRBV27|once|TRBJ2-7
TGTGCCAGCAGTTTTTTACGCAGCTACGAGCAGTACTTC
CASSFLRSYEQYF
>NA|TRBV27|NA|TRBJ1-6
TGTGCCAGCAGCTACAGGCGCTCCTATAATTCACCCCTCCACTTT
CASSYRRSYNSPLHF
>NA|TRBV7-8|NA|TRBJ2-1
TGTGCCAGCAGCCCATCCGACAGACAAGGCTACAATGAGCAGTTCTTC
CASSPSDRQGYNEQFF
>TRBD1|TRBV25-1|NA|TRBJ1-2
TGTGCCAGCAGTGAATATGCAGGGGGTGGCTACACCTTC
CASSEYAGGGYTF
>NA|TRBV27|NA|TRBJ2-7
TGTGCCAGCAGTTTAGGTGGGGGGGCTCGGGAGCAGTACTTC
CASSLGGGAREQYF
>NA|TRBV28|once|TRBJ1-5
TGTGCCAGCACGCGCCAAGGGGCGCTTGGTCAGCCCCAGCATTTT
CASTRQGALGQPQHF
>TRBD1|TRBV10-3|NA|TRBJ2-7
TGTGCCATCAGGGACAGGGGGGATTTGTACGAGCAGTACTTC
CAIRDRGDLYEQYF
>TRBD1|TRBV5-4|NA|TRBJ1-1
TGTGCCAGCAGCTCCGGACAGGCGCGGTGGGGCCATAACACTGAAGCTTTCTTT
CASSSGQARWGHNTEAFF
>TRBD1|TRBV3-1/TRBV3-2|once|TRBJ2-1
TGTGCCAGCAGCCAAGATCGCACGGGGACAGGGAACTACAATGAGCAGTTCTTC
CASSQDRTGTGNYNEQFF
>NA|TRBV9|NA|TRBJ2-7
TGTGCCAGCAGCCCCGCCTATGAATTGGCCTACGAGCAGTACTTC
CASSPAYELAYEQYF
>TRBD1|TRBV27|few|TRBJ1-6
TGTGCCAGCAGTAGACAGGGTTTTAACTCACCCCTCCACTTT
CASSRQGFNSPLHF
>TRBD2|TRBV19|NA|TRBJ2-3
TGTGCCAGTAGTATTGCAGCGGGACCCCCCGATACGCAGTATTTT
CASSIAAGPPDTQYF
>NA|TRBV6-5|NA|TRBJ1-4
TGTGCCAGCAGTTACCAGTCAACTAATGAAAAACTGTTTTTT
CASSYQSTNEKLFF
>NA|TRBV18|NA|TRBJ2-2
TGTGCCAGCTCACCAGGGGCCAACACCGGGGAGCTGTTTTTT
CASSPGANTGELFF
>TRBD1|TRBV18|NA|TRBJ1-2
TGTGCCAGCTCACCATTAAGGGACAGGGAGGATGGCTACACCTTC
CASSPLRDREDGYTF
>NA|TRBV9|NA|TRBJ2-2
TGTGCCAGCAGCGTAGGGGGACTGAGCGGGGAGCTGTTTTTT
CASSVGGLSGELFF